The 8 T cell receptor beta chains below were found in one sample sequenced in a study of T cell repertoires in cytomegalovirus infection. Antigens of these TCRs are unknown. TCRdb reanalysed the reads using MiXCR and keeps one entry per CDR3 protein. The profile shows roughly 700,000 distinct CDR3 sequences, 30% to 35% of them singletons. Sequencing used cultured PBMCs, obtained from culture after CMV antigen stimulation. The receptor source for this set is a human donor in good health (CMV status not recorded). Some clones in this sample may be carry-over from other donors' samples.

The J gene is TRBJ1-1, the V gene TRBV7-8; D not resolved. Between the trimmed V and J ends, which lost 3 bases and 0 bases, there was a span of 8 bases. Germline loops: CDR1 SGHVS, CDR2 FQNEAQ. The CDR3 extends over 14 amino acids. CDR3 nucleotides: TGTGCCAGCAGCTTTCCAGACCTGAACACTGAAGCTTTCTTT. This encodes CASSFPDLNTEAFF.

This clonotype was counted a few times. The V gene is TRBV20-1, the J gene TRBJ2-7, with D maybe TRBD1 (5 bases). Trimming shortened V by 0 bases and J by 4 bases, and 13 bases separated the two germline ends. Germline CDR1 is DFQATT and CDR2 is SNEGSKA (reference sequence). There are 14 residues in the CDR3. The CDR3 protein is CSARDPPGLYEQYF. CDR3 nucleotide sequence: TGCAGTGCTAGAGATCCCCCAGGGTTGTACGAGCAGTACTTC.

This clonotype was detected many times. The rearrangement links TRBV7-9 to TRBJ1-1; D remains unclear. Germline CDR1 SEHNR, CDR2 FQNEAQ (reference sequence). Trimming took 4 bases from V and 3 from J, leaving 12 bases between them. The CDR3 extends over 14 amino acids. The CDR3: CASSSYRGDTEAFF. CDR3 coding DNA: TGTGCCAGCAGCTCCTACCGCGGGGACACTGAAGCTTTCTTT. Supplemented by reference TRBV7-9 and TRBJ1-1, the full variable domain reads DTGVSQNPRHKITKRGQNVTFRCDPISEHNRLYWYRQTLGQGPEFLTYFQNEAQLEKSRLLSDRFSAERPKGSFSTLEIQRTEQGDSAMYLCASSSYRGDTEAFFGQGTRLTVV.

This clonotype was observed a handful of times. J is TRBJ1-1 and V is TRBV7-9; the D is unclear. Germline lookup yields CDR1 SEHNR and CDR2 FQNEAQ (reference sequence). Trimming took 5 bases from V and 6 from J, leaving 13 bases between them. This CDR3 is built from 13 residues. CDR3 protein: CASSPPGGAEAFF. The CDR3 DNA is TGTGCCAGCAGCCCCCCTGGTGGCGCTGAAGCTTTCTTT.

This clonotype has ten or more counts. The gene calls are TRBV7-2 and TRBJ2-1, with D maybe TRBD2 (7 bases). The CDR3 has 15 residues. Germline CDR1 SGHTA, CDR2 FQGNSA. Trimming took 2 bases from V and 10 from J, leaving 18 bases between them. In DNA form, the CDR3 reads TGTGCCAGCAGCTTACCGCCGGGACTAAGGGGGGAGCAGTTCTTC. Amino acid sequence: CASSLPPGLRGEQFF.

DNA of the CDR3: TGCAGTGCCCCGGGAATAGCGGGTGCCGAGCAGTACTTC. It is translated as CSAPGIAGAEQYF. The J gene is TRBJ2-7, the V gene TRBV20-1; 7 bases fit TRBD2. The CDR3 spans 13 residues. V shed 6 bases and J 6 bases; nucleotides not matched to a gene: 11. The germline CDR1 and CDR2 sequences are DFQATT and SNEGSKA (reference sequence).

This clonotype was counted a few times. CDR3 sequence: CASSFMGPWGTEAFF. CDR3 DNA: TGTGCCAGCAGTTTTATGGGTCCGTGGGGCACTGAAGCTTTCTTT. The genes are TRBV27 and TRBJ1-1, with no clear D. This CDR3 comprises 15 residues. CDR1 and CDR2 from the germline V gene are MNHEY and SMNVEV (reference sequence). The germline V and J ends were trimmed by 3 bases and 4 bases, with 15 bases remaining between them.

This chain links TRBV12-3 or TRBV12-4 with TRBJ2-3, with TRBD2 as a possible D gene (6 bases). The length of the CDR3 is 17 residues. The ends were cut back, 5 bases at V and 6 bases at J, with 24 bases in the middle. This chain's CDR3 is CASSLGLGRLAGDTQYF. Here the CDR3 DNA reads TGTGCCAGCAGTCTAGGCCTCGGACGCCTGGCGGGGGATACGCAGTATTTT.